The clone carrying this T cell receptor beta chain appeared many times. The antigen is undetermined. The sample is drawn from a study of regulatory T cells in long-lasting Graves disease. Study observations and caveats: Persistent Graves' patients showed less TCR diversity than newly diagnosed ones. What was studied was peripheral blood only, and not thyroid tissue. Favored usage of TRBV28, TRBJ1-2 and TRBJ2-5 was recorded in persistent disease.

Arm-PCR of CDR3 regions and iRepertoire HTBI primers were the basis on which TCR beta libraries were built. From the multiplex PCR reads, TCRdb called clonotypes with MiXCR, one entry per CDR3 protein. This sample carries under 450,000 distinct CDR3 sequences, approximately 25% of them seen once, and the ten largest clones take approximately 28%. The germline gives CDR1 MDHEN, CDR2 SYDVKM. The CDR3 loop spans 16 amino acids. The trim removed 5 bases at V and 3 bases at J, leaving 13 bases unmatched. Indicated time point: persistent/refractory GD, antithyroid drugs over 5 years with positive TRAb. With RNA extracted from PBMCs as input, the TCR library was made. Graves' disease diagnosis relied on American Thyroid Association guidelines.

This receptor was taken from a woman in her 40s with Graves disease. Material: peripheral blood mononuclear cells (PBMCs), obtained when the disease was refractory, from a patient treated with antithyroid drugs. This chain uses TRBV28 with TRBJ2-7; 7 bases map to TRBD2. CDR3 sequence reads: CASSPKTSSPLYEQYF. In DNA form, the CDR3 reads TGTGCCAGCAGTCCAAAGACTAGCTCCCCCCTCTACGAGCAGTACTTC.